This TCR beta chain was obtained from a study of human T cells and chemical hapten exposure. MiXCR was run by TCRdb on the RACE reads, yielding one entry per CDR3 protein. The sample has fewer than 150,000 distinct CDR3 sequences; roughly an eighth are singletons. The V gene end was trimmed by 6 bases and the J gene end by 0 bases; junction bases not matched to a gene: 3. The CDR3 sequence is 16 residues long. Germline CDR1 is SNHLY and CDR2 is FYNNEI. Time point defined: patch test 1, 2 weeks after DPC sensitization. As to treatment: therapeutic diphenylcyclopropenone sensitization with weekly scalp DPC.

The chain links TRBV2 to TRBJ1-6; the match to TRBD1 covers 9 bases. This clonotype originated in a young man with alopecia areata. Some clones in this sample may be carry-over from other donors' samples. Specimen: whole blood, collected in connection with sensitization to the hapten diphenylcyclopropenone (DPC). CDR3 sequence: CASRGQGPSYNSPLHF. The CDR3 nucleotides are TGTGCCAGCAGGGGACAGGGACCCTCCTATAATTCACCCCTCCACTTT. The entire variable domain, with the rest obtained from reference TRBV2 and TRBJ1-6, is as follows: EPEVTQTPSHQVTQMGQEVILRCVPISNHLYFYWYRQILGQKVEFLVSFYNNEISEKSEIFDDQFSVERPDGSNFTLKIRSTKLEDSAMYFCASRGQGPSYNSPLHFGNGTRLTVT.